This TCR beta chain came from a study of cytomegalovirus exposure and HLA in healthy donors. Primers: 60 Vbeta forward and 13 Jbeta reverse. Sequencing used immunoSEQ multiplex PCR; TCRdb keeps in-frame clones, though not all of them. The data show 85,000 to 130,000 clones, about four fifths seen once. The V and J ends lost 5 bases and 6 bases respectively, with 11 bases between them. The germline gives CDR1 SGHTA, CDR2 FQGNSA. The CDR3 spans 13 residues. The rearrangement links TRBV7-2 to TRBJ1-5; unclear D gene. The TCR comes from a man between 45 and 60 years old in good health and CMV-seronegative. The sequenced material came from PBMCs. The CDR3 here is CASSGQFGQPQHF. CDR3 DNA sequence: TGTGCCAGCAGCGGTCAATTCGGTCAGCCCCAGCATTTT.